These 28 T cell receptor beta chains were all obtained from the same sample, sequenced in a study of shared clonotypes between healthy human individuals. CD45RO-negative, CCR7-positively selected cells formed the naive CD8 fraction, excluding terminally differentiated effector memory CD45RA+ cells. The repertoire was sequenced with immunoSEQ multiplex PCR; TCRdb's copy has only in-frame clones and lacks some. Of hundreds of thousands of clones in the sample, approximately 96% were seen once. Sequenced: naive CD8+ T cells sorted from blood. The receptors shown here come from a woman in her thirties in good health.

The chain combines TRBV2 with TRBJ2-3; D is unresolved. Between the trimmed V and J ends, which lost 1 base and 2 bases, there was a span of 13 bases. CDR3 size: 16 residues. Germline CDR1 SNHLY, CDR2 FYNNEI. The CDR3 DNA sequence: TGTGCCAGCAGTGAAGGCGACCTTACTTACACAGATACGCAGTATTTT. Amino acid sequence: CASSEGDLTYTDTQYF.

The rearrangement uses TRBV11-2 and TRBJ2-5, with 7 bases lining up with TRBD2. With 1 base clipped from V and 4 bases from J, the junction kept 12 bases outside the gene matches. The germline V gene encodes CDR1 SGHAT and CDR2 FQNNGV. The CDR3 sequence is 17 residues long. CDR3 region: CASSLGFVGREAETQYF. The CDR3 DNA is TGTGCCAGCAGCTTAGGATTCGTGGGACGGGAGGCAGAGACCCAGTACTTC.

The genes are TRBV4-2 and TRBJ2-7; no reliable D call. This CDR3 contains 13 residues. V lost 0 bases, J lost 7 bases, and 10 bases lay in between. Germline V gene data show CDR1 as LGHNA and CDR2 as YNFKEQ. The chain's CDR3 is CASSQDRSREQYF. Written as DNA, the CDR3 is TGTGCCAGCAGCCAAGACAGGTCGAGGGAGCAGTACTTC.

This clone showed up just a few times. The chain joins TRBV27 to TRBJ2-7; TRBD1 matches at 8 bases. This CDR3 is 13 amino acids long. Per germline, CDR1 MNHEY and CDR2 SMNVEV (reference sequence). After removal of 6 bases from V and 5 bases from J, the junction contained 6 bases not matched to a gene. The CDR3 sequence: CASRYATGDEQYF. CDR3 sequence (DNA): TGTGCCAGCAGGTACGCGACAGGGGACGAGCAGTACTTC.

V gene TRBV28 combines with J gene TRBJ2-1; 11 bases line up with TRBD2. The germline CDR1 and CDR2 sequences are MDHEN and SYDVKM. J was trimmed by 5 bases and V by 5 bases; bases with no gene match: 8. The CDR3 covers 16 residues. CDR3 region: CASSIPTSGENNEQFF. CDR3 DNA sequence: TGTGCCAGCAGTATCCCGACTAGCGGGGAAAACAATGAGCAGTTCTTC.

This chain uses TRBV5-6 with TRBJ2-5, with 7 bases fitting TRBD1. V was clipped by 6 bases and J by 4 bases; unmatched bases: 6. The germline CDR1 and CDR2 sequences are SGHDT and YYEEEE. The CDR3 consists of 13 residues. The CDR3 DNA sequence: TGTGCCAGCACCTTCGAGGGGGCAGAGACCCAGTACTTC. It specifies CASTFEGAETQYF.

Comment on this clone: Distinct nucleotide sequences in the sample also encode this CDR3. The chain employs TRBV30 and TRBJ2-7; D may be TRBD1 (6 bases). This CDR3 contains 12 residues. V lost 0 bases and J lost 3, with 6 bases in between. Per the germline V gene, CDR1 is GTSNPN and CDR2 is SVGIG (reference sequence). The CDR3 DNA follows: TGTGCCTGGAGTGTACAGGGCTACGAGCAGTACTTC. Encoded protein: CAWSVQGYEQYF.

This chain joins TRBV7-9 and TRBJ2-5; tentatively, D is TRBD2 (6 bases). The CDR3 length is 15 residues. Germline-derived CDR1 and CDR2 are SEHNR and FQNEAQ (reference sequence). Trimming cost V 0 bases and J 9 bases, with 17 bases left between them. The CDR3 reads CASSLAGGAWEAQYF. CDR3 DNA: TGTGCCAGCAGCTTAGCGGGCGGGGCGTGGGAGGCCCAGTACTTC.

The V gene is TRBV10-2, the J gene TRBJ2-7, with a possible D match to TRBD1 (8 bases). Germline CDR1 and CDR2: WSHSY and SAAADI. The CDR3 is 17 residues long. V lost 6 bases to trimming and J lost 0 bases, with 21 bases between them. The CDR3 DNA reads as TGCGCCAGCAGCCCAGCGGGACAGGTAATGAGCTCCTACGAGCAGTACTTC. Translation: CASSPAGQVMSSYEQYF.

As DNA, the CDR3 is TGTGCCAGTAGTATAGCGCCAGGGGCCAACACTGAAGCTTTCTTT. This encodes CASSIAPGANTEAFF. The rearrangement links TRBV19 to TRBJ1-1, with a weak D call TRBD1 (6 bases). V lost 1 base and J lost 2, with 11 bases in between. The CDR3 has 15 amino acids. Germline V lookup: CDR1 LNHDA, CDR2 SQIVND (reference sequence).

This rearrangement joins TRBV6-5 to TRBJ2-1, with 9 bases fitting TRBD1. V lost 0 bases and J lost 10; bases outside the gene matches: 7. The length of the CDR3 is 15 residues. Germline V gene lookup returns CDR1 MNHEY and CDR2 SVGAGI. Here the CDR3 DNA reads TGTGCCAGCAGTTACTCCGAGGGGACAGGGACCGAGCAGTTCTTC. Translated, it gives CASSYSEGTGTEQFF.

This sequence joins TRBV5-1 and TRBJ1-4, with 8 bases identical to TRBD1. The J segment lost 7 bases and the V segment lost 2 bases, leaving 13 bases of the junction unmatched. Per germline, CDR1 SGHRS and CDR2 YFSETQ. The CDR3 has 17 amino acids. The CDR3: CASSFGQGRFGIEKLFF. In DNA, the CDR3 is TGCGCCAGCAGCTTTGGACAGGGTAGATTTGGTATTGAAAAACTGTTTTTT.

V gene TRBV10-2 combines with J gene TRBJ2-1, with D hard to call. This CDR3 contains 14 residues. V gave up 2 bases and J gave up 4 bases, with 9 bases separating them. The V gene's germline CDR1 is WSHSY and CDR2 SAAADI. The CDR3 nucleotides are TGCGCCAGCAGTGAGGGGTTCGGGTACAATGAGCAGTTCTTC. Its protein product is CASSEGFGYNEQFF.

The chain joins TRBV28 to TRBJ2-5; D is undetermined. V lost 3 bases to trimming and J lost 7 bases, with 12 bases between them. From germline, CDR1 is MDHEN and CDR2 SYDVKM. CDR3 length: 13 residues. In nucleotides, the CDR3 is TGTGCCAGCAGTTTGGAGCGCCACTCGACCCAGTACTTC. Encoded protein: CASSLERHSTQYF.

The CDR3: CASSQDLTGLNEKLFF. The CDR3 bases are TGTGCCAGCAGCCAAGATCTAACAGGTCTTAATGAAAAACTGTTTTTT. The chain has TRBV14 and TRBJ1-4; possible D gene TRBD1, 5 bases. CDR3 length equals 16 residues. Germline CDR1 is SGHDN and CDR2 is FVKESK. V lost 0 bases and J 4 bases, leaving 12 bases between the germline ends.

The CDR3 loop is CASSSGTSSYEQYF. CDR3 DNA sequence: TGTGCCAGCAGCTCCGGGACTAGCTCCTACGAGCAGTACTTC. The V gene is TRBV7-8, the J gene TRBJ2-7, with TRBD2 identical over 8 bases. Germline assignment: CDR1 SGHVS and CDR2 FQNEAQ. The V gene end was trimmed by 4 bases and the J gene end by 0 bases; junction bases not matched to a gene: 2. CDR3 length: 14 residues.

V and J are TRBV4-1 and TRBJ1-2; tentatively, D is TRBD1 (5 bases). Germline values: CDR1 MGHRA, CDR2 YSYEKL. V shed 3 bases and J shed 7 bases, with 15 bases lying between them. This CDR3 has 14 amino acids. In DNA, the CDR3 is TGCGCCAGCAGCCAGACAGATACCTTCGGTGGCTACACCTTC. It specifies CASSQTDTFGGYTF.

The genes are TRBV29-1 and TRBJ2-7; 7 bases map to TRBD1. The ends lost 2 bases at V and 5 bases at J; junction bases unmatched: 3. This CDR3 has 12 residues. Germline CDR1 reads SQVTM; CDR2 reads ANQGSEA. The CDR3 coding sequence is TGCAGCGTTGAACTCGGACAGGACGAGCAGTACTTC. It translates to CSVELGQDEQYF.

The V gene is TRBV28, the J gene TRBJ2-5; no reliable D call. The J call may be faulty, since TRBJ2-7 better matches the DNA end. Germline V gene sequence: CDR1 MDHEN, CDR2 SYDVKM. The CDR3 contains 15 residues. The CDR3 protein is CASSIKAVSSYEQYF. The DNA of the CDR3 is TGTGCCAGCAGTATTAAGGCAGTGAGCTCCTACGAGCAGTACTTC.

The CDR3 DNA follows: TGTGCCAGCAGCGACACAGGGGGCCCTACCGGGGAGCTGTTTTTT. It specifies CASSDTGGPTGELFF. V gene TRBV2 combines with J gene TRBJ2-2; 9 bases are a match to TRBD1. CDR1 and CDR2 from the germline V gene are SNHLY and FYNNEI. Trimming removed 6 bases from V and 5 bases from J; junction bases left unmatched: 7. The length of the CDR3 is 15 residues.

The rearrangement uses TRBV27 and TRBJ1-1; D gene uncertain. The CDR3 runs to 13 residues. The germline CDR1 and CDR2 sequences are MNHEY and SMNVEV (reference sequence). V lost 5 bases and J 1 base, leaving 8 bases between the germline ends. CDR3: CASSPATNTEAFF. The CDR3, as DNA: TGTGCCAGCAGTCCCGCTACGAACACTGAAGCTTTCTTT.

The chain joins TRBV11-2 to TRBJ1-1; D unclear. Germline V lookup: CDR1 SGHAT, CDR2 FQNNGV. This CDR3 is built from 14 residues. V was trimmed by 5 bases and J by 3 bases, leaving 13 bases between them. The CDR3 DNA reads as TGTGCCAGCAGCCCCAGTCTGGTGGACACTGAAGCTTTCTTT. Translation gives CASSPSLVDTEAFF.

The chain joins TRBV28 to TRBJ1-3; D ambiguous. CDR3 length: 14 residues. Germline V CDR1 and CDR2: MDHEN, SYDVKM. Trimming left V 7 bases short and J 1 base short, with 11 bases between. The CDR3 reads CASTEEASGNTIYF. For the CDR3, the DNA is TGTGCCAGCACCGAGGAGGCTTCTGGAAACACCATATATTTT. The entire variable domain, with the rest obtained from reference TRBV28 and TRBJ1-3, is as follows: DVKVTQSSRYLVKRTGEKVFLECVQDMDHENMFWYRQDPGLGLRLIYFSYDVKMKEKGDIPEGYSVSREKKERFSLILESASTNQTSMYLCASTEEASGNTIYFGEGSWLTVV.

Here the CDR3 DNA reads TGTGCCAGCAGCCCACTAGCGGGAGCAATAGATACGCAGTATTTT. Amino acid sequence: CASSPLAGAIDTQYF. This chain connects TRBV6-1 to TRBJ2-3; 11 bases match TRBD2. The CDR3 totals 15 residues. Germline values: CDR1 MNHNS, CDR2 SASEGT. V was pared by 6 bases and J by 5 bases, with 7 bases of the junction left unmatched.

The chain combines TRBV5-1 with TRBJ1-4, with D hard to call. The CDR3 consists of 13 residues. Germline-derived CDR1 and CDR2 are SGHRS and YFSETQ. Trimming pared 6 bases from V and 0 bases from J, leaving 6 bases between. CDR3 coding DNA: TGCGCCAGCAAGCTGTCAACTAATGAAAAACTGTTTTTT. Translating gives CASKLSTNEKLFF.

This clone was recorded a few times. This CDR3 is also generated by other DNA sequences in the sample. The J gene is TRBJ1-1, the V gene TRBV27; the D gene is possibly TRBD1 (5 bases). CDR1 and CDR2 from the germline V gene are MNHEY and SMNVEV (reference sequence). The CDR3 spans 13 residues. With 2 bases removed from V and 1 base from J, the gap between germline ends came to 5 bases. The CDR3 bases are TGTGCCAGCAGTTTAGGGGCGAACACTGAAGCTTTCTTT. Translated, it gives CASSLGANTEAFF.

This clone has just one count. The J gene is TRBJ1-1, the V gene TRBV27, with TRBD1 as a possible D gene (6 bases). Germline values: CDR1 MNHEY, CDR2 SMNVEV (reference sequence). Trimming removed 10 bases at V and 0 bases at J, with 18 bases between. The CDR3 runs to 15 residues. The CDR3 DNA sequence: TGTGCCACCCAGGTTAGGGGGGCCCTGAACACTGAAGCTTTCTTT. Its translation is CATQVRGALNTEAFF.

The CDR3 reads CASSSTAEQETQYF. The DNA of the CDR3 is TGTGCCAGCAGCTCCACAGCGGAGCAAGAGACCCAGTACTTC. The chain employs TRBV5-4 and TRBJ2-5, with D maybe TRBD2 (5 bases). Between the trimmed V and J ends, which lost 3 bases and 2 bases, there was a span of 11 bases. The CDR3 runs 14 residues. Per germline, CDR1 SGHNT and CDR2 YYREEE (reference sequence).